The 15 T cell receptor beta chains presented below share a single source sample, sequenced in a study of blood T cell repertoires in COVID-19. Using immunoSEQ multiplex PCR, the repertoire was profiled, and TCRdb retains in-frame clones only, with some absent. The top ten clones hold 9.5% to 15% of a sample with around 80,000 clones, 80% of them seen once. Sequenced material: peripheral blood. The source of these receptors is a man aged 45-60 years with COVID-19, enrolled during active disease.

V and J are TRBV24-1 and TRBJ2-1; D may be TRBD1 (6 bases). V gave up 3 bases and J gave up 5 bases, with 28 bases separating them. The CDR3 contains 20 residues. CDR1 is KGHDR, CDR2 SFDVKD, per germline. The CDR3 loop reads CATSDRTGNNPQGAHNEQFF. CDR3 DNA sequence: TGTGCCACCAGTGATCGAACAGGGAATAACCCCCAAGGAGCTCACAATGAGCAGTTCTTC.

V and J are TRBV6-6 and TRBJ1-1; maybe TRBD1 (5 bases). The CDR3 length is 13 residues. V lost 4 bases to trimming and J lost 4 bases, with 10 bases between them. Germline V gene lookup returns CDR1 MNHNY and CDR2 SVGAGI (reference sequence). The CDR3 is CASSWGESTEAFF. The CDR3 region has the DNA TGTGCCAGCAGTTGGGGGGAGAGCACTGAAGCTTTCTTT.

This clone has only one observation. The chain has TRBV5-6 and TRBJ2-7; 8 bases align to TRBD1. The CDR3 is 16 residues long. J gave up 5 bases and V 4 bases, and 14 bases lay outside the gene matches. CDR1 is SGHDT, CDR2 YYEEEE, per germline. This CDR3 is CASSTLGQGNLDEQYF. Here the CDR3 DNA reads TGTGCCAGCAGCACGCTAGGACAGGGAAATTTGGACGAGCAGTACTTC.

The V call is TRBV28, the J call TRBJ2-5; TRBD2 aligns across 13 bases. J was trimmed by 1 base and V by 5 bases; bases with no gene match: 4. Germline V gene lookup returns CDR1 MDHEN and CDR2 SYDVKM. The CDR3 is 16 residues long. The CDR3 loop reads CASSTRTSGSQETQYF. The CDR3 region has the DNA TGTGCCAGCAGTACCCGGACTAGCGGGAGCCAAGAGACCCAGTACTTC.

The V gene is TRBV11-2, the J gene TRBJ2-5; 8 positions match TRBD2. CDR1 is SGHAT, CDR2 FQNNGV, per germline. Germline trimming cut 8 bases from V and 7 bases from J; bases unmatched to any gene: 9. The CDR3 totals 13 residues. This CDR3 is CASSREGRGTQYF. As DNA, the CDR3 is TGTGCCAGCTCCCGGGAGGGCCGCGGGACCCAGTACTTC.

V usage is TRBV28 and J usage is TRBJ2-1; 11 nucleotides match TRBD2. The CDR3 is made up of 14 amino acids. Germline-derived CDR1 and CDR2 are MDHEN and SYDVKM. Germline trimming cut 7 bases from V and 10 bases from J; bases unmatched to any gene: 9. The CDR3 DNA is TGTGCCAGCAAAACTAGCGGGAGTAGGGGGGAGCAGTTCTTC. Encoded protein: CASKTSGSRGEQFF.

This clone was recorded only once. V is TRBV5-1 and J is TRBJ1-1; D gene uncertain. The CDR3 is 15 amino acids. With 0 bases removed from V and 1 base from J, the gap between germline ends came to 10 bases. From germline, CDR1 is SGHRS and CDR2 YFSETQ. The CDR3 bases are TGCGCCAGCAGCTTGGCCGTTACAGAGAACACTGAAGCTTTCTTT. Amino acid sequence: CASSLAVTENTEAFF.

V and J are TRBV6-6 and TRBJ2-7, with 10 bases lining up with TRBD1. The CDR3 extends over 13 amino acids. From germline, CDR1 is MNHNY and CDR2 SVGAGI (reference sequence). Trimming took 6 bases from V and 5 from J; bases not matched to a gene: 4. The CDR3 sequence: CASRETGGDEQYF. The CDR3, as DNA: TGTGCCAGCAGAGAGACAGGGGGCGACGAGCAGTACTTC.

This chain's CDR3 is CASSPWQLNTEAFF. CDR3 nucleotides: TGTGCCAGCAGCCCCTGGCAGTTGAACACTGAAGCTTTCTTT. The chain uses TRBV3-1 (or the pseudogene TRBV3-2) and TRBJ1-1; D is ambiguous. Germline V gives CDR1 LGHDT, CDR2 YNNKEL (reference sequence). The CDR3 has 14 residues. With 4 bases removed from V and 0 bases from J, the gap between germline ends came to 9 bases.

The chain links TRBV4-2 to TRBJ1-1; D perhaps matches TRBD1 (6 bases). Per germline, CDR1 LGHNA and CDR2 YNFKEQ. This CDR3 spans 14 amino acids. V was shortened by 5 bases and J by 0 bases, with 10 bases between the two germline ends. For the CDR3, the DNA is TGTGCCAGCAGCTTTCGGACAGTGAACACTGAAGCTTTCTTT. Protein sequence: CASSFRTVNTEAFF.

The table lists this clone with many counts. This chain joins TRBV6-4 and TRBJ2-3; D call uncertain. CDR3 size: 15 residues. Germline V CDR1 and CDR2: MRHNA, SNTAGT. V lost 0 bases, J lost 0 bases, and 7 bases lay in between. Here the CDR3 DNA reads TGTGCCAGCAGTGACTCAACAGCCAGCACAGATACGCAGTATTTT. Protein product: CASSDSTASTDTQYF.

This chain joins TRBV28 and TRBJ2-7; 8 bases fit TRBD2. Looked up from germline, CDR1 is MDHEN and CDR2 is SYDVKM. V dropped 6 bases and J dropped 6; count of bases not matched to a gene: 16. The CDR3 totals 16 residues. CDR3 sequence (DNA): TGTGCCAGCAGAACTAACGGGAGGGCCTTGGGCTCCGAGCAGTACTTC. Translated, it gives CASRTNGRALGSEQYF. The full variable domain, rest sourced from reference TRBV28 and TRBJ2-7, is DVKVTQSSRYLVKRTGEKVFLECVQDMDHENMFWYRQDPGLGLRLIYFSYDVKMKEKGDIPEGYSVSREKKERFSLILESASTNQTSMYLCASRTNGRALGSEQYFGPGTRLTVT.

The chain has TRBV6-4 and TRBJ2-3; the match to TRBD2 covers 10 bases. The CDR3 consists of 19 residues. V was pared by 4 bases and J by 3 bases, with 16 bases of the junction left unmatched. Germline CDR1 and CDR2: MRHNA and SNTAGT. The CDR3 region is CASSAGKTIAGGGTDTQYF. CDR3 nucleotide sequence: TGTGCCAGCAGTGCAGGAAAGACTATAGCGGGAGGAGGTACAGATACGCAGTATTTT.

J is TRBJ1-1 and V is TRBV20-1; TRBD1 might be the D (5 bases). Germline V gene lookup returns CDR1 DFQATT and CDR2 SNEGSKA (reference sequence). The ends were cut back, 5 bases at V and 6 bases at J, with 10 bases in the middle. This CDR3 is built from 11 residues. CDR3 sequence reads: CSARGIAEAFF. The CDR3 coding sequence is TGCAGTGCTCGGGGGATTGCTGAAGCTTTCTTT.

CDR3 residues: CSARANEKLFF. In nucleotides, the CDR3 is TGCAGTGCTAGAGCGAATGAAAAACTGTTTTTT. This chain joins TRBV20-1 and TRBJ1-4; D not resolved. Per germline, CDR1 DFQATT and CDR2 SNEGSKA (reference sequence). Trimming pared 1 base from V and 5 bases from J, leaving 2 bases between. The CDR3 contains 11 residues.